The 30 T cell receptor beta chains presented below share a single source sample, sequenced in a study of cytomegalovirus exposure and HLA in healthy donors. PCR employed 60 Vbeta and 13 Jbeta primers. The repertoire was sequenced with immunoSEQ multiplex PCR; TCRdb's copy has only in-frame clones and lacks some. Counted here are approximately 290,000 clones, over 70% occurring once; the ten biggest clones make up 0.3% to 0.35%. The material sequenced was PBMCs. These receptors were obtained from a girl aged 2 to 9 in good health and CMV-seronegative.

This clone was recorded a few times. The CDR3 DNA reads as TGTGCCAGCAGTTTGCAGGGAAGACATAAAAACAATGAGCAGTTCTTC. This sequence encodes CASSLQGRHKNNEQFF. This chain joins TRBV27 and TRBJ2-1; D possibly corresponds to TRBD1 (5 bases). With 3 bases removed from V and 5 bases from J, the gap between germline ends came to 17 bases. This CDR3 is 16 amino acids long. Looked up from germline, CDR1 is MNHEY and CDR2 is SMNVEV (reference sequence).

CDR3 region: CASNLSQDNRENEQYF. The CDR3 DNA reads as TGTGCCAGCAACCTTTCGCAGGACAATCGAGAGAACGAGCAGTACTTC. The chain employs TRBV28 and TRBJ2-7; D might be TRBD1 (5 bases). Trimming cost V 7 bases and J 5 bases, with 24 bases left between them. The germline V gene encodes CDR1 MDHEN and CDR2 SYDVKM. This CDR3 region has 16 residues.

This chain uses TRBV23-1 with TRBJ1-2; TRBD1 aligns across 7 bases. TRBV23-1 falls under the ORF class, with uncertain function. CDR3 length: 15 residues. The J segment lost 0 bases and the V segment lost 8 bases, leaving 9 bases of the junction unmatched. CDR3 nucleotide sequence: TGCGCCAGCGGAATGACAGGGCTTCCTAACTATGGCTACACCTTC. Translation gives CASGMTGLPNYGYTF.

This clone appeared a few times. This rearrangement joins TRBV19 to TRBJ2-7; D might be TRBD2 (5 bases). Germline V gives CDR1 LNHDA, CDR2 SQIVND (reference sequence). The CDR3 has 13 residues. V was pared by 5 bases and J by 0 bases, with 8 bases between. This CDR3 reads CASSAGISYEQYF. In nucleotides, the CDR3 is TGTGCCAGTAGTGCCGGGATCTCCTACGAGCAGTACTTC.

This rearrangement joins TRBV28 to TRBJ2-5, with a weak D call TRBD2 (5 bases). V shed 5 bases and J shed 4 bases, with 23 bases lying between them. The germline CDR1 and CDR2 sequences are MDHEN and SYDVKM. The CDR3 consists of 17 residues. CDR3 coding DNA: TGTGCCAGCAGTCCTCCACTAGGGCCCATCAATGGAGAGACCCAGTACTTC. As protein: CASSPPLGPINGETQYF.

J is TRBJ2-5 and V is TRBV5-6; 9 bases agree with TRBD1. Germline V gene data show CDR1 as SGHDT and CDR2 as YYEEEE. The CDR3 is 16 amino acids. V lost 0 bases, J lost 2 bases, and 5 bases stayed unmatched. CDR3 bases: TGTGCCAGCAGCTTGGGGACAGGGGCCTGGCAAGAGACCCAGTACTTC. Translated, it gives CASSLGTGAWQETQYF. The full variable domain, in which reference TRBV5-6 and TRBJ2-5 provide the parts outside the CDR3, is DAGVTQSPTHLIKTRGQQVTLRCSPKSGHDTVSWYQQALGQGPQFIFQYYEEEERQRGNFPDRFSGHQFPNYSSELNVNALLLGDSALYLCASSLGTGAWQETQYFGPGTRLLVL.

The chain joins TRBV28 to TRBJ1-5; 8 nucleotides line up with TRBD1. J lost 5 bases, V lost 4 bases, and 7 bases had no gene match. The CDR3 is made up of 15 amino acids. CDR1 is MDHEN, CDR2 SYDVKM, per germline. This CDR3 reads CASSSGGQGDQPQHF. The CDR3 DNA follows: TGTGCCAGCAGTTCCGGCGGACAGGGAGATCAGCCCCAGCATTTT.

The chain uses TRBV28 and TRBJ1-2; D is uncertain. Trimming pared 4 bases from V and 2 bases from J, leaving 11 bases between. The CDR3 runs to 14 residues. Per the germline V gene, CDR1 is MDHEN and CDR2 is SYDVKM. CDR3 sequence (DNA): TGTGCCAGCAGTTCACTCGACAAGAACTATGGCTACACCTTC. Its translation: CASSSLDKNYGYTF.

The rearrangement joins TRBV30 to TRBJ2-6; D call uncertain. CDR1 is GTSNPN and CDR2 is SVGIG in the germline V gene (reference sequence). This CDR3 has 15 residues. Between the trimmed V and J ends, which lost 2 bases and 0 bases, there was a span of 8 bases. CDR3 coding DNA: TGTGCCTGGAGTCCCGACAACTCTGGGGCCAACGTCCTGACTTTC. Its translation: CAWSPDNSGANVLTF. The full variable domain, its missing parts supplied by reference TRBV30 and TRBJ2-6, is SQTIHQWPATLVQPVGSPLSLECTVEGTSNPNLYWYRQAAGRGLQLLFYSVGIGQISSEVPQNLSASRPQDRQFILSSKKLLLSDSGFYLCAWSPDNSGANVLTFGAGSRLTVL.

The V and J genes are TRBV10-1 and TRBJ2-3; D is unresolved. This CDR3 is 14 amino acids long. V was trimmed by 4 bases and J by 6 bases, leaving 14 bases between them. Germline V gives CDR1 WNHNN, CDR2 SYGVQD (reference sequence). The CDR3 coding sequence is TGCGCCAGCAGTGCGTCGTCCGGGTCCGATACGCAGTATTTT. This codes for CASSASSGSDTQYF.

The rearrangement joins TRBV6-1 to TRBJ2-6; D possibly corresponds to TRBD1 (5 bases). In germline, CDR1 is MNHNS, CDR2 SASEGT. Trimming stripped 4 bases from V and 0 bases from J, with 13 bases between. There are 17 residues in the CDR3. CDR3 coding DNA: TGTGCCAGCAGTGGTCAGGGTGGGATCTCTGGGGCCAACGTCCTGACTTTC. This codes for CASSGQGGISGANVLTF.

The genes are TRBV29-1 and TRBJ2-3; 12 bases are a match to TRBD2. V gave up 7 bases and J gave up 7 bases; unmatched junction bases: 12. The CDR3 has 15 amino acids. Germline-derived CDR1 and CDR2 are SQVTM and ANQGSEA. CDR3 bases: TGCAGCGCACCCCTAGCGGGAGGGCCTTTACATACGCAGTATTTT. Protein: CSAPLAGGPLHTQYF.

For the CDR3, the DNA is TGTGCCAGCAGTCATACAGGGGGCGGGAGAAGAAACAATGAGCAGTTCTTC. Its protein product is CASSHTGGGRRNNEQFF. V is TRBV7-9 and J is TRBJ2-1; 9 bases map to TRBD1. The junction had 14 bases not matched to a gene; V was cut back by 6 bases and J by 5 bases. CDR1 and CDR2 (germline): SEHNR, FQNEAQ (reference sequence). There are 17 residues in the CDR3.

The chain joins TRBV28 to TRBJ2-1; maybe TRBD1 (6 bases). Trimming took 6 bases from V and 11 from J, leaving 11 bases between them. This CDR3 is 11 amino acids long. Germline V gene sequence: CDR1 MDHEN, CDR2 SYDVKM. The CDR3 DNA follows: TGTGCCAGCAGGCACCAGGGGAAGCAGTTCTTC. Translating gives CASRHQGKQFF.

This chain links TRBV7-2 with TRBJ2-7; tentative D call: TRBD1 (5 bases). The V end was cut by 0 bases, the J end by 7 bases, with 10 bases between. Germline CDR1 SGHTA, CDR2 FQGNSA. The CDR3 is 13 residues long. The DNA for the CDR3 is TGTGCCAGCAGCTTAGCGCTGGGGCGGGAGCAGTACTTC. Amino acids: CASSLALGREQYF.

The V gene is TRBV6-5, the J gene TRBJ1-5, with D possibly TRBD1 on 6 matching bases. Trimming shortened V by 0 bases and J by 5 bases, and 11 bases separated the two germline ends. This CDR3 is 15 amino acids long. Germline V CDR1 and CDR2: MNHEY, SVGAGI. The CDR3 coding sequence is TGTGCCAGCAGTTACTCGGGGGCGCTGGATCAGCCCCAGCATTTT. Encoded protein: CASSYSGALDQPQHF.

J is TRBJ2-2 and V is TRBV7-9; TRBD1 matches 9 bases. J gave up 6 bases and V 6 bases, and 11 bases lay outside the gene matches. Looked up from germline, CDR1 is SEHNR and CDR2 is FQNEAQ (reference sequence). This CDR3 spans 16 amino acids. The DNA of the CDR3 is TGTGCCAGCAGGACAGGACAGGGGATCGTCGCCGGGGAGCTGTTTTTT. Protein: CASRTGQGIVAGELFF.

This rearrangement joins TRBV6-5 to TRBJ2-7; D is possibly TRBD1 (5 bases). In germline, CDR1 is MNHEY, CDR2 SVGAGI. Trimming removed 0 bases from V and 0 bases from J, with 12 bases in between. This CDR3 is built from 16 residues. Written as DNA, the CDR3 is TGTGCCAGCAGTTACTCGAGGCAGGGCGGCTCCTACGAGCAGTACTTC. Its translation is CASSYSRQGGSYEQYF.

This clone was observed a handful of times. The genes are TRBV9 and TRBJ1-1; D perhaps matches TRBD1 (6 bases). V was pared by 4 bases and J by 1 base, with 11 bases between. The CDR3 totals 14 residues. In germline, CDR1 is SGDLS, CDR2 YYNGEE. CDR3 in amino acids: CASSSGQRNTEAFF. The CDR3 coding sequence is TGTGCCAGCAGCTCCGGACAGAGGAACACTGAAGCTTTCTTT.

The CDR3 DNA is TGCAGCGTTGGTCGGGGAAACACTGAAGCTTTCTTT. Translated: CSVGRGNTEAFF. The V call is TRBV29-1, the J call TRBJ1-1; no definite D call. The ends were cut back, 4 bases at V and 2 bases at J, with 8 bases in the middle. CDR3 size: 12 residues. CDR1 is SQVTM, CDR2 ANQGSEA, per germline.

This clone came up a few times. The same CDR3 arises from other DNA sequences in this sample as well. The chain employs TRBV9 and TRBJ1-2; D remains ambiguous. The germline V and J ends were trimmed by 3 bases and 8 bases, with 8 bases remaining between them. The germline CDR1 and CDR2 sequences are SGDLS and YYNGEE. This CDR3 is built from 11 residues. The CDR3 loop is CASSGGGGYTF. The CDR3 DNA sequence: TGTGCCAGCAGCGGGGGAGGCGGCTACACCTTC.

CDR3: CASSTGQGNEQYF. Written as DNA, the CDR3 is TGTGCCAGCAGCACTGGACAGGGCAACGAGCAGTACTTC. The gene calls are TRBV9 and TRBJ2-7, with TRBD1 matching 8 bases. Per the germline V gene, CDR1 is SGDLS and CDR2 is YYNGEE. V gave up 4 bases and J gave up 5 bases; unmatched junction bases: 5. This CDR3 spans 13 amino acids.

The sample holds a few counts of this clone. This chain uses TRBV27 with TRBJ1-1; 7 nucleotides match TRBD1. CDR1 and CDR2 (germline): MNHEY, SMNVEV (reference sequence). This CDR3 spans 13 amino acids. With V trimmed by 3 bases and J by 4 bases, 2 bases remained unmatched. CDR3 in DNA: TGTGCCAGCAGTTTCAGGGGGAGCACTGAAGCTTTCTTT. As protein: CASSFRGSTEAFF.

The chain recombines TRBV2 with TRBJ2-2, with D perhaps TRBD1 (6 bases). The V end lost 10 bases, the J end lost 3 bases, and 12 bases lay between the germline ends. CDR1 and CDR2 (germline): SNHLY, FYNNEI. The CDR3 spans 13 residues. The CDR3 DNA sequence: TGTGCCACCCAAGGACAGTACACCGGGGAGCTGTTTTTT. Translated: CATQGQYTGELFF.

The genes are TRBV7-2 and TRBJ2-3, with D tentatively TRBD2 (6 bases). CDR3 length: 16 residues. Germline loops: CDR1 SGHTA, CDR2 FQGNSA. The ends were cut back, 1 base at V and 0 bases at J, with 11 bases in the middle. The CDR3 protein is CASSLGGLASTDTQYF. In nucleotides, the CDR3 is TGTGCCAGCAGCTTAGGCGGGCTAGCGAGCACAGATACGCAGTATTTT.

The genes are TRBV7-9 and TRBJ2-3; D is undetermined. The length of the CDR3 is 14 residues. V lost 1 base to trimming and J lost 2 bases, with 7 bases between them. The germline V gene encodes CDR1 SEHNR and CDR2 FQNEAQ (reference sequence). CDR3 loop: CASSLVQDTDTQYF. CDR3 in DNA: TGTGCCAGCAGCTTAGTCCAGGACACAGATACGCAGTATTTT.

This clone was counted only a few times. The V call is TRBV6-1, the J call TRBJ2-7, with D possibly being TRBD1 (6 bases). Germline V CDR1 and CDR2: MNHNS, SASEGT. There are 15 residues in the CDR3. V was pared by 2 bases and J by 0 bases, with 11 bases between. CDR3 nucleotide sequence: TGTGCCAGCAGTGAATATAGGGGGAGCTCCTACGAGCAGTACTTC. Translated, it gives CASSEYRGSSYEQYF.

This clone was detected only a few times. CDR3 protein: CSVVLFSADTEAFF. CDR3 nucleotide sequence: TGCAGCGTTGTTCTTTTTTCGGCGGACACTGAAGCTTTCTTT. This sequence joins TRBV29-1 and TRBJ1-1; no definite D call. The CDR3 loop spans 14 amino acids. The germline V gene has CDR1 SQVTM and CDR2 ANQGSEA. V was trimmed by 4 bases and J by 3 bases, leaving 15 bases between them.

The J gene is TRBJ2-2, the V gene TRBV9; 10 positions match TRBD2. Germline values: CDR1 SGDLS, CDR2 YYNGEE. The trim removed 1 base at V and 3 bases at J, leaving 6 bases unmatched. The CDR3 loop spans 17 amino acids. The CDR3: CASSVSIAGGHTGELFF. The CDR3 DNA reads as TGTGCCAGCAGCGTAAGCATAGCGGGAGGACACACCGGGGAGCTGTTTTTT.

The chain joins TRBV4-1 to TRBJ1-1; no reliable D call. V lost 4 bases and J lost 0, with 15 bases in between. Germline V gives CDR1 MGHRA, CDR2 YSYEKL. The CDR3 is 16 residues long. CDR3 region: CASSLQAVPMNTEAFF. The CDR3 DNA reads as TGCGCCAGCAGCCTTCAAGCGGTACCGATGAACACTGAAGCTTTCTTT.